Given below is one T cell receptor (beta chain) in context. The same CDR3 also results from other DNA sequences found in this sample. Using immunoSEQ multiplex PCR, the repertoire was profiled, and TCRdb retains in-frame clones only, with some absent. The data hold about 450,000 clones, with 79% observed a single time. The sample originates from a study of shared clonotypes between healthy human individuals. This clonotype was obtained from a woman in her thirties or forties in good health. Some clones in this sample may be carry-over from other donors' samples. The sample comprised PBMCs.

CDR3 sequence: CASSGGGYEQYF. In DNA form, the CDR3 reads TGCGCCAGCAGCGGGGGGGGCTACGAGCAGTACTTC. The chain carries TRBV10-2 and TRBJ2-7; 8 bases line up with TRBD2. The CDR3 loop spans 12 amino acids. CDR1 and CDR2 (germline): WSHSY, SAAADI. V trimming: 6 bases; J trimming: 3 bases; junction bases outside the gene matches: 1.